Listed here are 26 T cell receptor beta chains from one sample, sequenced in a study of OX40 agonist ivuxolimab in advanced cancers. Clones were sequenced by immunoSEQ multiplex PCR, and TCRdb holds only the in-frame ones, with some missing. The table lists tens of thousands of clones, around 83% of them singletons. The specimen comprised CD4+ or CD8+ T cells sorted from blood, sampled in a trial of the OX40 agonist ivuxolimab. The receptors derive from an adult with an advanced solid tumor such as melanoma, head and neck, liver or kidney cancer.

The chain is built from TRBV4-1 and TRBJ2-1, with 12 bases matching TRBD2. Germline assignment: CDR1 MGHRA and CDR2 YSYEKL. This CDR3 contains 21 residues. V was pared by 0 bases and J by 8 bases, with 20 bases of the junction left unmatched. The CDR3 protein is CASSQDHRTGEVRLAGDEQFF. The CDR3 coding sequence is TGCGCCAGCAGCCAAGATCACAGGACAGGGGAAGTGAGACTAGCGGGAGATGAGCAGTTCTTC.

V is TRBV7-2 and J is TRBJ1-5; D gene ambiguous. The V gene's germline CDR1 is SGHTA and CDR2 FQGNSA. Between the trimmed V and J ends, which lost 2 bases and 3 bases, there was a span of 8 bases. The CDR3 extends over 14 amino acids. The DNA of the CDR3 is TGTGCCAGCAGCTTACTCCGGGCCAATCAGCCCCAGCATTTT. It yields the protein CASSLLRANQPQHF.

This clone is labeled medium-sized. CDR3 bases: TGTGCCAGCAGCCCGGCTGGCGGGACAGGGGGTGAAAAACTGTTTTTT. Translation gives CASSPAGGTGGEKLFF. This sequence joins TRBV5-5 and TRBJ1-4, with 11 bases that match TRBD1. J gave up 7 bases and V 4 bases, and 9 bases lay outside the gene matches. The germline V gene encodes CDR1 SGHKS and CDR2 YYEKEE (reference sequence). CDR3 length: 16 residues.

The chain has TRBV7-9 and TRBJ2-7, with TRBD2 matching over 12 bases. The trim removed 5 bases at V and 5 bases at J, leaving 4 bases unmatched. The germline CDR1 and CDR2 sequences are SEHNR and FQNEAQ (reference sequence). The CDR3 is 14 amino acids. CDR3 amino acids: CASSRLAGVHEQYF. The CDR3 bases are TGTGCCAGCAGCCGACTAGCGGGAGTCCACGAGCAGTACTTC.

CDR3 DNA sequence: TGTGCCAGCAGCGATCTTGAGGGGATGAACACTGAAGCTTTCTTT. Residues: CASSDLEGMNTEAFF. The gene calls are TRBV6-1 and TRBJ1-1; TRBD1 might be the D (5 bases). The CDR3 spans 15 residues. CDR1 and CDR2 from the germline V gene are MNHNS and SASEGT. Trimming left V 6 bases short and J 0 bases short, with 14 bases between.

The V call is TRBV5-4, the J call TRBJ2-1, with 10 nucleotides matching TRBD2. Germline V gene sequence: CDR1 SGHNT, CDR2 YYREEE (reference sequence). V was pared by 2 bases and J by 6 bases, with 5 bases of the junction left unmatched. There are 15 residues in the CDR3. The CDR3 region is CASSLAGGRGNEQFF. CDR3 DNA: TGTGCCAGCAGCTTAGCGGGAGGGAGGGGCAATGAGCAGTTCTTC.

The chain carries TRBV7-8 and TRBJ2-1; 8 bases are a match to TRBD2. V shed 3 bases, J shed 7 bases, and the junction held 14 bases outside the gene matches. This CDR3 is 17 amino acids long. Germline CDR1 is SGHVS and CDR2 is FQNEAQ. The chain's CDR3 is CASSFNLAIAGRNEQFF. Here the CDR3 DNA reads TGTGCCAGCAGCTTTAATCTGGCAATAGCGGGAAGGAATGAGCAGTTCTTC.

In DNA, the CDR3 is TGTGCCAGCAGTGAAGTAGGGGCCCGGGACGAGCAGTACTTC. As protein: CASSEVGARDEQYF. The J gene is TRBJ2-7, the V gene TRBV6-1, with a tentative D call TRBD1 (5 bases). Trimming took off 1 base at V and 5 bases at J, with 12 bases between the two ends. Germline V gene lookup returns CDR1 MNHNS and CDR2 SASEGT. The length of the CDR3 is 14 residues.

This chain uses TRBV6-1 with TRBJ1-2; TRBD1 matches at 8 bases. The CDR3 has 13 residues. The V segment lost 7 bases and the J segment 7 bases; nucleotides outside the gene matches: 8. Germline CDR1 MNHNS, CDR2 SASEGT. CDR3 sequence (DNA): TGTGCCAGCAAGGGCTGGGGGACAGGTGGCTACACCTTC. Protein product: CASKGWGTGGYTF.

V is TRBV4-2 and J is TRBJ2-7, with 9 bases aligning to TRBD2. The CDR3 spans 15 residues. The V segment lost 1 base and the J segment 2 bases; nucleotides outside the gene matches: 3. Germline assignment: CDR1 LGHNA and CDR2 YNFKEQ. CDR3 sequence reads: CASSQGTSETYEQYF. Written as DNA, the CDR3 is TGTGCCAGCAGCCAAGGGACTAGCGAAACCTACGAGCAGTACTTC.

The J gene is TRBJ2-5, the V gene TRBV9; TRBD1 agrees at 7 bases. The CDR3 is 13 residues long. In germline, CDR1 is SGDLS, CDR2 YYNGEE. V lost 3 bases and J lost 1; bases outside the gene matches: 0. CDR3 sequence (DNA): TGTGCCAGCAGCGAGGGGGCCCAAGAGACCCAGTACTTC. Translation gives CASSEGAQETQYF.

The chain is built from TRBV11-2 and TRBJ2-3; maybe TRBD2 (6 bases). V was cut by 1 base and J by 3 bases, with 8 bases left in between. In germline, CDR1 is SGHAT, CDR2 FQNNGV. The length of the CDR3 is 14 residues. The CDR3 bases are TGTGCCAGCAGCTTAGTTCTAGCGACAGATACGCAGTATTTT. This codes for CASSLVLATDTQYF.

This clone was observed a single time. The chain joins TRBV28 to TRBJ2-2; TRBD1 matches at 7 bases. V lost 3 bases and J lost 7; bases outside the gene matches: 8. The CDR3 loop spans 15 amino acids. Germline values: CDR1 MDHEN, CDR2 SYDVKM. CDR3 nucleotide sequence: TGTGCCAGCAGTTTTCAGGGGGTGGGCGGCGGGGAGCTGTTTTTT. Protein: CASSFQGVGGGELFF.

The gene calls are TRBV30 and TRBJ2-3; perhaps D is TRBD1 or TRBD2 (5 bases each). The CDR3 runs to 16 residues. The germline V gene has CDR1 GTSNPN and CDR2 SVGIG (reference sequence). The germline V and J ends were trimmed by 4 bases and 0 bases, with 17 bases remaining between them. The CDR3 coding sequence is TGTGCCTGGACCCACGTGGGGCGGACTAGCACAGATACGCAGTATTTT. Its protein product is CAWTHVGRTSTDTQYF.

The genes are TRBV6-1 and TRBJ1-5; D call uncertain. The CDR3 is 16 residues long. From germline, CDR1 is MNHNS and CDR2 SASEGT. V was shortened by 3 bases and J by 1 base, with 13 bases between the two germline ends. For the CDR3, the DNA is TGTGCCAGCAGTGATGGGTCCTTCAACAGCAATCAGCCCCAGCATTTT. It encodes CASSDGSFNSNQPQHF.

With respect to this clone: Different DNA sequences within this sample yield the same CDR3. The J gene is TRBJ1-2, the V gene TRBV7-9, with 8 bases fitting TRBD1. Germline V CDR1 and CDR2: SEHNR, FQNEAQ (reference sequence). The CDR3 runs to 14 residues. V shed 2 bases and J 4 bases; nucleotides not matched to a gene: 3. CDR3 bases: TGTGCCAGCAGCTTACGACAGGGGAGCTATGGCTACACCTTC. Translating gives CASSLRQGSYGYTF.

V is TRBV4-1 and J is TRBJ2-6, with D tentatively TRBD1 (5 bases). The CDR3 sequence is 16 residues long. Germline V CDR1 and CDR2: MGHRA, YSYEKL. The V and J ends lost 1 base and 2 bases respectively, with 9 bases between them. The CDR3 DNA follows: TGCGCCAGCAGCCAAGTTAGACAGCCTGGGGCCAACGTCCTGACTTTC. It encodes CASSQVRQPGANVLTF.

The V and J genes are TRBV6-5 and TRBJ2-3; TRBD2 matches at 7 bases. The CDR3 is 15 residues long. The germline V gene has CDR1 MNHEY and CDR2 SVGAGI. The J segment lost 3 bases and the V segment lost 2 bases, leaving 5 bases of the junction unmatched. In DNA form, the CDR3 reads TGTGCCAGCAGTTACGGGGAGGGAGGAACAGATACGCAGTATTTT. Protein: CASSYGEGGTDTQYF.

This clone was counted a few times. The chain employs TRBV7-2 and TRBJ2-7; D is tentatively TRBD1 or TRBD2 (5 bases each). The V end was cut by 2 bases, the J end by 0 bases, with 17 bases between. CDR1 is SGHTA, CDR2 FQGNSA, per germline. The CDR3 spans 17 residues. The CDR3 nucleotides are TGTGCCAGCAGCTTACTGTTTGGGACGGTTAGCTCCTACGAGCAGTACTTC. Translation gives CASSLLFGTVSSYEQYF.

This clone was picked up a small number of times. One junction end disagrees with the germline gene, perhaps due to a read error. The chain combines TRBV9 with TRBJ2-7, with D maybe TRBD1 (6 bases). CDR3 length equals 14 residues. From germline, CDR1 is SGDLS and CDR2 YYNGEE. The DNA of the CDR3 is TGTGCCAGCAGCCCCCGGACAGATAACTACGGGCAGTACTTC. It translates to CASSPRTDNYGQYF.

V and J are TRBV5-6 and TRBJ2-3; D not certain. Germline V gives CDR1 SGHDT, CDR2 YYEEEE. The CDR3 contains 14 residues. The V gene lost 2 bases and the J gene lost 2 bases, with 9 bases spanning the gap. The CDR3 nucleotides are TGTGCCAGCAGCTTCCAGTCCCCCACAGATACGCAGTATTTT. Protein: CASSFQSPTDTQYF.

V usage is TRBV6-6 and J usage is TRBJ1-6; the D is unclear. Looked up from germline, CDR1 is MNHNY and CDR2 is SVGAGI (reference sequence). V lost 2 bases and J lost 10, with 12 bases in between. The CDR3 totals 14 residues. The CDR3 loop is CASSYEGQRSPLHF. The CDR3, as DNA: TGTGCCAGCAGTTACGAGGGCCAGCGGTCACCCCTCCACTTT.

This clone is a singleton in its sample. The V and J genes are TRBV6-5 and TRBJ1-2; no firm D call. V shed 10 bases and J shed 4 bases, with 16 bases lying between them. The length of the CDR3 is 13 residues. Germline CDR1 is MNHEY and CDR2 is SVGAGI. The CDR3: CATGPTGSYGYTF. In DNA, the CDR3 is TGTGCCACCGGGCCTACTGGAAGCTATGGCTACACCTTC.

V usage is TRBV11-2 and J usage is TRBJ2-7, with a weak D call TRBD1 (5 bases). The CDR3 has 14 amino acids. V dropped 1 base and J dropped 6 bases, with 13 bases sitting between them. Looked up from germline, CDR1 is SGHAT and CDR2 is FQNNGV. The CDR3 DNA follows: TGTGCCAGCAGCTTAGCCCTCCAGGGCCCCGAGCAGTACTTC. Its translation is CASSLALQGPEQYF.

The chain carries TRBV29-1 and TRBJ2-3; TRBD1 agrees at 10 bases. This CDR3 spans 15 amino acids. Per the germline V gene, CDR1 is SQVTM and CDR2 is ANQGSEA. V shed 7 bases, J shed 2 bases, and the junction held 9 bases outside the gene matches. The CDR3 DNA sequence: TGCAGCGCCCCCAGACAGGGGGCTAACACAGATACGCAGTATTTT. As protein: CSAPRQGANTDTQYF.

This chain uses TRBV7-2 with TRBJ2-3; either TRBD1 or TRBD2 may fit D (5 bases each). Germline V gene lookup returns CDR1 SGHTA and CDR2 FQGNSA. There are 14 residues in the CDR3. V was cut by 2 bases and J by 2 bases, with 8 bases left in between. In DNA, the CDR3 is TGTGCCAGCAGCTTAAGGGGAGTCACAGATACGCAGTATTTT. It specifies CASSLRGVTDTQYF.